This T cell receptor (beta chain) was sequenced during a study of blood T cell repertoires in COVID-19. V lost 2 bases to trimming and J lost 0 bases; unmatched junction nucleotides: 8. CDR1 is MNHEY, CDR2 SMNVEV, per germline (reference sequence). The CDR3 loop spans 17 amino acids. Only in-frame clones appear in the TCRdb table, and some are missing; sequencing was by immunoSEQ multiplex PCR. This table holds fewer than 250,000 clones, 85% to 90% found once. Patients from Seattle were sampled longitudinally, starting during active infection. The count of this clone is one. Sequences were obtained from peripheral blood. The V call is TRBV27, the J call TRBJ2-3; 7 bases map to TRBD2. This receptor was identified in a man over 45 with COVID-19, enrolled during active disease. The CDR3, as DNA: TGTGCCAGCAGTTTAAGCGGGGAGACCCCTAGCACAGATACGCAGTATTTT. This codes for CASSLSGETPSTDTQYF.